The next 27 T cell receptor beta chains were all read from a single sample in a study of vaccination and CD4 T cells after COVID-19. Antigen specificity for these receptors is unknown. As for treatment: roughly nine-day PBMC culture with coronavirus spike peptide pools or control peptides (ViraFEST assay). The Oncomine TCR Beta short-read assay sequenced DNA from cultured CD4+ T cells. Using its own MiXCR run on the PCR reads, TCRdb lists one record per CDR3 protein. The sample yields 8,000 to 10,000 distinct CDR3 sequences, more than 30% seen once. The sample was cultured CD4+ T cells from blood. All receptors derive from a human donor with COVID-19.

The chain has TRBV6-2 or TRBV6-3 and TRBJ2-5; tentative D call: TRBD2 (7 bases). CDR1 MNHEY and CDR2 SVGEGT come from the germline V gene. The CDR3 covers 15 residues. The V gene lost 8 bases and the J gene lost 5 bases, with 21 bases spanning the gap. The CDR3 here is CASLDGGGAVETQYF. Here the CDR3 DNA reads TGTGCCAGCCTCGACGGCGGGGGCGCCGTGGAGACCCAGTACTTC.

This clonotype was detected a few times. This chain links TRBV12-3 or TRBV12-4 with TRBJ1-2, with D unresolved. The CDR3 loop spans 12 amino acids. The V end was cut by 7 bases, the J end by 7 bases, with 13 bases between. This chain's CDR3 is CASTPMRSGYTF. In nucleotides, the CDR3 is TGTGCCAGCACCCCCATGCGTAGTGGCTACACCTTC.

The gene calls are TRBV27 and TRBJ1-6; D might be TRBD1 (5 bases). Trimming cost V 4 bases and J 8 bases, with 15 bases left between them. CDR3 length equals 15 residues. Per germline, CDR1 MNHEY and CDR2 SMNVEV (reference sequence). CDR3 region: CASSSTGRADSPLHF. CDR3 coding DNA: TGTGCCAGCAGTTCAACCGGCAGGGCCGATTCACCCCTCCACTTT.

The V gene is TRBV29-1, the J gene TRBJ2-5; 7 bases are shared with TRBD1. This CDR3 comprises 13 residues. In germline, CDR1 is SQVTM, CDR2 ANQGSEA. The V and J ends lost 7 bases and 5 bases, in that order; junction bases with no gene match: 10. CDR3 sequence: CSAMTGLQETQYF. Written as DNA, the CDR3 is TGCAGCGCGATGACAGGGCTCCAGGAGACCCAGTACTTC.

The CDR3 is CASPGGSTLYNEQFF. For the CDR3, the DNA is TGTGCCAGCCCTGGGGGCAGTACGCTCTACAATGAGCAGTTCTTC. J is TRBJ2-1 and V is TRBV5-8; D may be TRBD1 (6 bases). Germline-derived CDR1 and CDR2 are SGHTS and YDEGEE. V was clipped by 7 bases and J by 3 bases, with 17 bases between them. The CDR3 is 15 residues long. Filled out from reference TRBV5-8 and TRBJ2-1, the complete variable domain reads EAGVTQSPTHLIKTRGQQATLRCSPISGHTSVYWYQQALGLGLQFLLWYDEGEERNRGNFPPRFSGRQFPNYSSELNVNALELEDSALYLCASPGGSTLYNEQFFGPGTRLTVL.

The rearrangement links TRBV6-1 to TRBJ1-2, with D maybe TRBD1 (5 bases). This CDR3 spans 15 amino acids. Trimming removed 4 bases at V and 8 bases at J, with 20 bases between. Germline assignment: CDR1 MNHNS and CDR2 SASEGT. The CDR3 sequence: CASSGALRAGQGYTF. CDR3 nucleotides: TGTGCCAGCAGTGGCGCCCTTCGGGCAGGGCAAGGCTACACCTTC.

The rearrangement links TRBV10-3 to TRBJ1-2; no definite D call. The CDR3 covers 13 residues. The germline gives CDR1 ENHRY, CDR2 SYGVKD. V was trimmed by 0 bases and J by 13 bases, leaving 15 bases between them. The CDR3 protein is CAISESGARGRTF. In DNA form, the CDR3 reads TGTGCCATCAGTGAGTCAGGAGCCCGAGGTCGCACCTTC.

V usage is TRBV11-2 and J usage is TRBJ2-7, with TRBD2 matching 9 bases. Germline V gene lookup returns CDR1 SGHAT and CDR2 FQNNGV. CDR3 length: 16 residues. The V gene end was trimmed by 1 base and the J gene end by 6 bases; junction bases not matched to a gene: 10. The CDR3 protein is CASSLGAGGLLSEQYF. CDR3 bases: TGTGCCAGCAGCTTAGGAGCGGGGGGCCTTTTAAGCGAGCAGTACTTC.

Judged by abundance, this clonotype is large. The chain links TRBV5-1 to TRBJ2-1, with 12 bases aligning to TRBD2. The junction had 4 bases not matched to a gene; V was cut back by 7 bases and J by 2 bases. The length of the CDR3 is 15 residues. The V gene's germline CDR1 is SGHRS and CDR2 YFSETQ. In DNA form, the CDR3 reads TGCGCCAGCTCACTAGCGGGGGGTACCTACAATGAGCAGTTCTTC. Translated, it gives CASSLAGGTYNEQFF.

The table lists this clonotype with a few counts. V usage is TRBV27 and J usage is TRBJ1-6; D is uncertain. The CDR3 is 14 amino acids. Trimming took 5 bases from V and 5 from J, leaving 10 bases between them. CDR1 and CDR2 from the germline V gene are MNHEY and SMNVEV (reference sequence). This chain's CDR3 is CASSPTADNSPLHF. The CDR3 bases are TGTGCCAGCAGTCCAACGGCTGATAATTCACCCCTCCACTTT.

This clonotype was recorded a few times. V is TRBV6-1 and J is TRBJ1-2; D unresolved. The CDR3 is made up of 13 amino acids. In germline, CDR1 is MNHNS, CDR2 SASEGT. V was cut by 8 bases and J by 0 bases, with 10 bases left in between. CDR3 region: CASGVATNYGYTF. In nucleotides, the CDR3 is TGTGCCAGCGGAGTCGCGACTAACTATGGCTACACCTTC.

The chain links TRBV7-2 to TRBJ2-1, with D possibly TRBD2 on 6 matching bases. Between the trimmed V and J ends, which lost 7 bases and 6 bases, there was a span of 13 bases. The germline CDR1 and CDR2 sequences are SGHTA and FQGNSA. This CDR3 region has 13 residues. The CDR3 sequence: CASTLGGVNEQFF. DNA for the CDR3: TGTGCCAGCACCCTCGGAGGGGTCAATGAGCAGTTCTTC. The variable domain in full, with the rest retrieved from reference TRBV7-2 and TRBJ2-1, is GAGVSQSPSNKVTEKGKDVELRCDPISGHTALYWYRQSLGQGLEFLIYFQGNSAPDKSGLPSDRFSAERTGGSVSTLTIQRTQQEDSAVYLCASTLGGVNEQFFGPGTRLTVL.

By sample fraction, this clonotype is medium-sized. The chain joins TRBV15 to TRBJ1-5; D perhaps matches TRBD1 (5 bases). Per germline, CDR1 LNHNV and CDR2 YYDKDF (reference sequence). With 0 bases removed from V and 7 bases from J, the gap between germline ends came to 13 bases. The CDR3 has 15 amino acids. The DNA for the CDR3 is TGTGCCACCAGCAGAGAGGGGGGAGTAGAGCAGCCCCAGCATTTT. Its protein is CATSREGGVEQPQHF.

The J gene is TRBJ2-3, the V gene TRBV12-3 or TRBV12-4; 7 positions match TRBD2. V shed 8 bases and J 11 bases; nucleotides not matched to a gene: 7. This CDR3 has 11 amino acids. The CDR3 nucleotides read TGTGCCAGCCGATCTTGGGGGGGGCAGTATTTT. Protein sequence: CASRSWGGQYF.

The chain employs TRBV19 and TRBJ2-5; the match to TRBD2 covers 13 bases. The trim removed 7 bases at V and 5 bases at J, leaving 10 bases unmatched. The germline CDR1 and CDR2 sequences are LNHDA and SQIVND (reference sequence). This CDR3 is 16 amino acids long. DNA for the CDR3: TGTGCCAGTACCGTCCGGACTAGCGGGGGAAGGGAGACCCAGTACTTC. This encodes CASTVRTSGGRETQYF.

The chain links TRBV5-1 to TRBJ2-2; D gene unclear. V was trimmed by 4 bases and J by 2 bases, leaving 9 bases between them. From germline, CDR1 is SGHRS and CDR2 YFSETQ. The length of the CDR3 is 14 residues. The CDR3 DNA is TGCGCCAGCAGCGAAGACATTAACACCGGGGAGCTGTTTTTT. It specifies CASSEDINTGELFF.

The genes are TRBV20-1 and TRBJ1-2; 7 bases match TRBD1. The CDR3 loop spans 13 amino acids. After removal of 3 bases from V and 7 bases from J, the junction contained 8 bases not matched to a gene. Germline V gene lookup returns CDR1 DFQATT and CDR2 SNEGSKA (reference sequence). CDR3 sequence (DNA): TGCAGTGCTAGTGACCAGGGGGTCTCTGGCTACACCTTC. This encodes CSASDQGVSGYTF.

V gene TRBV20-1 combines with J gene TRBJ1-1, with TRBD1 as a possible D gene (6 bases). The CDR3 sequence is 11 residues long. Germline V gives CDR1 DFQATT, CDR2 SNEGSKA (reference sequence). V dropped 3 bases and J dropped 7 bases, with 9 bases sitting between them. CDR3 sequence: CSAREDSEAFF. The CDR3 nucleotides are TGCAGTGCTAGGGAGGACAGTGAAGCTTTCTTT.

This clonotype was seen only a few times. The CDR3 coding sequence is TGTGCCAGCAAAGGACAGGGGGGAGACACTGAAGCTTTCTTT. Protein product: CASKGQGGDTEAFF. V gene TRBV6-8 combines with J gene TRBJ1-1; 10 nucleotides match TRBD1. CDR1 MNHGY and CDR2 SAAAGT come from the germline V gene. The CDR3 consists of 14 residues. The V gene end was trimmed by 7 bases and the J gene end by 3 bases; junction bases not matched to a gene: 5.

The chain has TRBV7-2 and TRBJ2-5; D not resolved. The CDR3 sequence is 13 residues long. V was clipped by 1 base and J by 2 bases, with 5 bases between them. CDR1 is SGHTA, CDR2 FQGNSA, per germline. In nucleotides, the CDR3 is TGTGCCAGCAGCTTAGGGGGTCAAGAGACCCAGTACTTC. Protein sequence: CASSLGGQETQYF. Together with reference TRBV7-2 and TRBJ2-5, the CDR3 gives the full variable domain: GAGVSQSPSNKVTEKGKDVELRCDPISGHTALYWYRQSLGQGLEFLIYFQGNSAPDKSGLPSDRFSAERTGGSVSTLTIQRTQQEDSAVYLCASSLGGQETQYFGPGTRLLVL.

This clonotype rates as medium-sized. The chain joins TRBV2 to TRBJ2-5, with 8 bases identical to TRBD1. Trimming cost V 0 bases and J 3 bases; bases outside gene matches: 0. Germline V gene lookup returns CDR1 SNHLY and CDR2 FYNNEI. This CDR3 is 14 amino acids long. In DNA form, the CDR3 reads TGTGCCAGCAGTGAAGCGGACAGGGAAGAGACCCAGTACTTC. Encoded protein: CASSEADREETQYF.

The rearrangement joins TRBV19 to TRBJ2-7, with 7 bases lining up with TRBD2. CDR3 size: 13 residues. V lost 6 bases to trimming and J lost 3 bases; unmatched junction nucleotides: 5. CDR1 is LNHDA and CDR2 is SQIVND in the germline V gene (reference sequence). In DNA, the CDR3 is TGTGCCAGTAGCTTGGGGGGGATCTACGAGCAGTACTTC. This translates into CASSLGGIYEQYF.

In nucleotides, the CDR3 is TGTGCCAGCAGTGACCTGGTAGGCACCGGGGAGCTGTTTTTT. Translation: CASSDLVGTGELFF. The genes are TRBV6-4 and TRBJ2-2; no reliable D call. Trimming removed 2 bases from V and 4 bases from J, with 8 bases in between. The CDR3 sequence is 14 residues long. Germline assignment: CDR1 MRHNA and CDR2 SNTAGT.

The rearrangement joins TRBV7-2 to TRBJ1-5, with D possibly matching TRBD1 (6 bases). The V gene lost 5 bases and the J gene lost 7 bases, with 15 bases spanning the gap. Germline loops: CDR1 SGHTA, CDR2 FQGNSA. The CDR3 sequence is 14 residues long. The CDR3: CASSTPGGRQPQHF. The DNA for the CDR3 is TGTGCCAGCAGCACCCCCGGGGGGCGACAGCCCCAGCATTTT. Based on the CDR3 plus reference TRBV7-2 and TRBJ1-5, the full variable domain is GAGVSQSPSNKVTEKGKDVELRCDPISGHTALYWYRQSLGQGLEFLIYFQGNSAPDKSGLPSDRFSAERTGGSVSTLTIQRTQQEDSAVYLCASSTPGGRQPQHFGDGTRLSIL.

This chain links TRBV11-3 with TRBJ2-1; the D gene could be TRBD1 or TRBD2 (6 bases each). Germline CDR1 is SGHNT and CDR2 is YENEEA. The V end was cut by 4 bases, the J end by 3 bases, with 16 bases between. The CDR3 sequence is 16 residues long. CDR3: CASSSAGGGNYNEQFF. Written as DNA, the CDR3 is TGTGCCAGCAGCTCCGCCGGAGGGGGAAACTACAATGAGCAGTTCTTC.

This clonotype was seen a handful of times. The gene calls are TRBV21-1 and TRBJ1-5. TRBV21-1 is shown as a pseudogene. The CDR3 is made up of 16 amino acids. Here the CDR3 DNA reads TGTGCCAGCAGCAAACAAAGGGAGAACGGAGTGGAGCCCCAGCATTTT. Encoded protein: CASSKQRENGVEPQHF.

The V and J genes are TRBV5-3 and TRBJ2-5, with 7 bases lining up with TRBD2. TRBV5-3 belongs to the ORF category, with a function that is uncertain. The CDR3 totals 15 residues. Trimming at V came to 8 bases and at J to 5 bases, leaving 15 bases not matched to a gene. As DNA, the CDR3 is TGTGCCAGCAGGAACGCGACTAGCTTGGGTGAGACCCAGTACTTC. Translated: CASRNATSLGETQYF.